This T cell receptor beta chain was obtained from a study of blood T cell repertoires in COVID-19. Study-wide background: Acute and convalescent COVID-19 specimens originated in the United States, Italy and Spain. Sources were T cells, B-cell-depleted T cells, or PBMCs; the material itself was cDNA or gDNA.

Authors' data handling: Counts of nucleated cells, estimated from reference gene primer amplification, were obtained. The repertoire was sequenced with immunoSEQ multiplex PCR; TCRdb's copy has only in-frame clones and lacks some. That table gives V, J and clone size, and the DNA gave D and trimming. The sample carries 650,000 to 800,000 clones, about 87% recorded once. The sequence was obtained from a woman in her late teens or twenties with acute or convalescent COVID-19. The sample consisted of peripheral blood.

DNA of the CDR3: TGTGCCACCAGTGATGAATGGACAGGGCCGAGCACAGATACGCAGTATTTT. This codes for CATSDEWTGPSTDTQYF. This chain connects TRBV24-1 to TRBJ2-3, with 8 bases aligning to TRBD1. The V gene's germline CDR1 is KGHDR and CDR2 SFDVKD. This CDR3 region has 17 residues. With 3 bases clipped from V and 0 bases from J, the junction kept 7 bases outside the gene matches.